This T cell receptor beta chain was sequenced during a study of T cell responses to AZD1222 COVID-19 vaccine. Regarding the study as a whole: Donors skewed white British and female; clonal diversity was possibly underestimated.

For this clone: Its antigen is unidentified.

Only in-frame clones appear in the TCRdb table, and some are missing; sequencing was by immunoSEQ multiplex PCR. The sample lists 140,000 to 150,000 clones; just over 90% were seen once. Germline V CDR1 and CDR2: SGHDT, YYEEEE. The V segment lost 3 bases and the J segment 5 bases; nucleotides outside the gene matches: 5. This CDR3 is 14 amino acids long. Here the sequenced sample was peripheral blood, taken on day 0 of AZD1222 vaccination. The rearrangement uses TRBV5-6 and TRBJ1-2; 9 positions agree with TRBD1. This receptor was identified in an adult in good health. CDR3 in DNA: TGTGCCAGCAGCTATGGGACAGGGTTGTATGGCTACACCTTC. Amino acid sequence: CASSYGTGLYGYTF.